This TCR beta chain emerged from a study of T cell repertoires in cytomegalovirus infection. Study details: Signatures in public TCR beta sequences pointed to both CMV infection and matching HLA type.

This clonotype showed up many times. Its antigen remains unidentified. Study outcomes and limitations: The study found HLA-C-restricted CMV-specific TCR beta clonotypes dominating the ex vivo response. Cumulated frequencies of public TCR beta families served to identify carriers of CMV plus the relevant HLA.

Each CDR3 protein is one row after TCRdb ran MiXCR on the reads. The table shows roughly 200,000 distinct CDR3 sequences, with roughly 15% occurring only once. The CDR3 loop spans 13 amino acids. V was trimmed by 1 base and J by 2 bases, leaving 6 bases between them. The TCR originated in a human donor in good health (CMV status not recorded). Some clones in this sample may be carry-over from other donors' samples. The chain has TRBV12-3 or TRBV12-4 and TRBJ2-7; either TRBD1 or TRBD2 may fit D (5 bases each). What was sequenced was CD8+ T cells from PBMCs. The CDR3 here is CASSLGGTYEQYF. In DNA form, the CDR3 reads TGTGCCAGCAGTTTAGGGGGGACCTACGAGCAGTACTTC.